These 16 T cell receptor beta chains were all obtained from the same sample, sequenced in a study of blood T cell repertoires in COVID-19. TCRdb's copy holds only in-frame clones and misses some; the assay was immunoSEQ multiplex PCR. The profile shows 150,000 to 200,000 clones, 70% to 90% of them singletons. The sequencing sample was made of PBMCs or T cells enriched from blood (not recorded which). The receptors come from a woman aged 50 to 60 who had recovered from COVID-19.

This chain links TRBV5-6 with TRBJ2-4; 8 bases map to TRBD2. The germline gives CDR1 SGHDT, CDR2 YYEEEE. The CDR3 is made up of 15 amino acids. Trimming took 1 base from V and 7 from J; bases not matched to a gene: 7. Here the CDR3 DNA reads TGTGCCAGCAGCTTGTTAACGGGGGGGCTCAACATTCAGTACTTC. This sequence encodes CASSLLTGGLNIQYF. The full variable domain, rest sourced from reference TRBV5-6 and TRBJ2-4, is DAGVTQSPTHLIKTRGQQVTLRCSPKSGHDTVSWYQQALGQGPQFIFQYYEEEERQRGNFPDRFSGHQFPNYSSELNVNALLLGDSALYLCASSLLTGGLNIQYFGAGTRLSVL.

The chain recombines TRBV5-1 with TRBJ2-1; 15 bases are a match to TRBD2. V shed 3 bases, J shed 6 bases, and the junction held 1 base outside the gene matches. CDR1 is SGHRS, CDR2 YFSETQ, per germline. This CDR3 is built from 15 residues. The CDR3 coding sequence is TGCGCCAGCAGCTGGACTAGCGGGGGGGCCAATGAGCAGTTCTTC. Residues: CASSWTSGGANEQFF.

This clone was seen a single time. The J gene is TRBJ2-1, the V gene TRBV7-3; 11 bases align to TRBD2. The CDR3 consists of 16 residues. V dropped 5 bases and J dropped 5; count of bases not matched to a gene: 8. Germline loops: CDR1 SGHTA, CDR2 FQGTGA. The CDR3 nucleotides are TGTGCCAGCAGCCTCCCGCGACTAGCGGGGCACAATGAGCAGTTCTTC. It encodes CASSLPRLAGHNEQFF.

V is TRBV5-8 and J is TRBJ1-6; 10 nucleotides align to TRBD1. The germline V gene encodes CDR1 SGHTS and CDR2 YDEGEE. Trimming took 1 base from V and 7 from J; bases not matched to a gene: 5. The length of the CDR3 is 16 residues. The CDR3 nucleotides are TGTGCCAGCAGCTTGCGCTCGGACAGGGGGAATTCACCCCTCCACTTT. Amino acids: CASSLRSDRGNSPLHF.

The V gene is TRBV20-1, the J gene TRBJ2-1; tentative D call: TRBD2 (6 bases). Germline CDR1 is DFQATT and CDR2 is SNEGSKA (reference sequence). The V end lost 3 bases, the J end lost 9 bases, and 18 bases lay between the germline ends. The CDR3 is 14 amino acids. The CDR3 DNA reads TGCAGTGCTAGTAGGCAGGGAGGAATTCGTGAGCAGTTCTTC. Protein product: CSASRQGGIREQFF.

The gene calls are TRBV7-2 and TRBJ1-6; D is possibly TRBD1 (6 bases). V was trimmed by 4 bases and J by 6 bases, leaving 13 bases between them. This CDR3 has 15 residues. The germline V gene encodes CDR1 SGHTA and CDR2 FQGNSA. DNA of the CDR3: TGTGCCAGCAGCTCCGACGACAGGCTTAATTCACCCCTCCACTTT. This sequence encodes CASSSDDRLNSPLHF.

The gene calls are TRBV19 and TRBJ2-5; 7 bases agree with TRBD1. This CDR3 is 14 amino acids long. J lost 2 bases, V lost 8 bases, and 8 bases had no gene match. Germline-derived CDR1 and CDR2 are LNHDA and SQIVND (reference sequence). CDR3 coding DNA: TGTGCCAGTTCCGGGACAGCCATGCAAGAGACCCAGTACTTC. Its translation is CASSGTAMQETQYF.

This clone was recorded a few times. The chain recombines TRBV21-1 with TRBJ1-4; TRBD1 is the table's D call and was not checked against the DNA. TRBV21-1 corresponds to a pseudogene. The CDR3 loop spans 14 amino acids. For the CDR3, the DNA is TGTGCCAGCAGTCCGGGCCAGGGGAGTGAAAAACTGTTTTTT. As protein: CASSPGQGSEKLFF.

CDR3 DNA: TGTGCAAGTCGCTTAGCCCCGACAGGGACGATGAAAGATACGCAGTATTTT. Translated, it gives CASRLAPTGTMKDTQYF. The J gene is TRBJ2-3, the V gene TRBV12-2; the table's TRBD1 call for D was not verified on the DNA. TRBV12-2 has pseudogene status. This CDR3 region has 17 residues.

This clone was recorded once. The CDR3 coding sequence is TGTGCCAGCAGTGAACAGGGCAACTACGAGCAGTACTTC. Translation: CASSEQGNYEQYF. This chain links TRBV25-1 with TRBJ2-7, with D perhaps matching TRBD1 (5 bases). V was trimmed by 2 bases and J by 3 bases, leaving 8 bases between them. Germline CDR1 reads MGHDK; CDR2 reads SYGVNS. CDR3 length equals 13 residues.

The chain recombines TRBV19 with TRBJ1-5, with 7 bases aligning to TRBD1. Germline V gives CDR1 LNHDA, CDR2 SQIVND (reference sequence). Trimming at V came to 8 bases and at J to 3 bases, leaving 1 base not matched to a gene. The CDR3 has 12 amino acids. Written as DNA, the CDR3 is TGTGCCAGTGGGACAGTCAATCAGCCCCAGCATTTT. Translated: CASGTVNQPQHF.

The V and J genes are TRBV6-5 and TRBJ2-7; possible D gene TRBD1, 6 bases. Between the trimmed V and J ends, which lost 7 bases and 7 bases, there was a span of 23 bases. Germline assignment: CDR1 MNHEY and CDR2 SVGAGI. This CDR3 comprises 15 residues. Here the CDR3 DNA reads TGTGCCAGCACCTCAGGCGGAACAGGGTTGAGGGAGCAGTACTTC. Its translation is CASTSGGTGLREQYF.

The V gene is TRBV6-2 or TRBV6-3, the J gene TRBJ1-1; D gene unclear. CDR1 MNHEY and CDR2 SVGEGT come from the germline V gene. The CDR3 extends over 14 amino acids. V was cut by 2 bases and J by 0 bases, with 7 bases left in between. The CDR3 sequence is CASSYRVMNTEAFF. The DNA for the CDR3 is TGTGCCAGCAGTTACCGGGTTATGAACACTGAAGCTTTCTTT.

This clone has only a few counts. The J gene is TRBJ1-1, the V gene TRBV6-2 or TRBV6-3; D is perhaps TRBD1 (6 bases). The CDR3 length is 14 residues. Per the germline V gene, CDR1 is MNHEY and CDR2 is SVGEGT. V lost 2 bases and J 6 bases, leaving 13 bases between the germline ends. CDR3 DNA sequence: TGTGCCAGCAGTTACACCGGACAGTCCCCTGAAGCTTTCTTT. It is translated as CASSYTGQSPEAFF.

J is TRBJ2-7 and V is TRBV2; the D gene is possibly TRBD1 (7 bases). CDR1 SNHLY and CDR2 FYNNEI come from the germline V gene. The CDR3 is 15 residues long. Trimming left V 6 bases short and J 0 bases short, with 15 bases between. CDR3 protein: CASRPRGTASYEQYF. The CDR3 DNA reads TGTGCCAGCAGGCCTCGGGGGACAGCCTCCTACGAGCAGTACTTC. The full variable domain, rest sourced from reference TRBV2 and TRBJ2-7, is EPEVTQTPSHQVTQMGQEVILRCVPISNHLYFYWYRQILGQKVEFLVSFYNNEISEKSEIFDDQFSVERPDGSNFTLKIRSTKLEDSAMYFCASRPRGTASYEQYFGPGTRLTVT.

The chain has TRBV10-3 and TRBJ1-4; 8 nucleotides agree with TRBD1. In germline, CDR1 is ENHRY, CDR2 SYGVKD. V lost 4 bases and J lost 5; bases outside the gene matches: 6. The CDR3 length is 15 residues. This chain's CDR3 is CAISVAGQENEKLFF. The CDR3 region has the DNA TGTGCCATCAGTGTGGCGGGACAGGAAAATGAAAAACTGTTTTTT.